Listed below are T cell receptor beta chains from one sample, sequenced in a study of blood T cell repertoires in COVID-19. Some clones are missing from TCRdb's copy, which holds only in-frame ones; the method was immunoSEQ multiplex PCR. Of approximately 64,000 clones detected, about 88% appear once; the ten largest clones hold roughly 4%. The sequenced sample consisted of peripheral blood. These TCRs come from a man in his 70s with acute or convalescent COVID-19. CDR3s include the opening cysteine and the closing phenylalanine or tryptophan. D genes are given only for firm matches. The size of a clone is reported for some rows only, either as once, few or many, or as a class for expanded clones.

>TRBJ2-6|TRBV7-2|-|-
CASSPLGGRSGANVLTF
TGTGCCAGCAGCCCGTTGGGGGGGCGCTCTGGGGCCAACGTCCTGACTTTC
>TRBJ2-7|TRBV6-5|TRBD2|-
CASSYRGVGNYEQYF
TGTGCCAGCAGTTACCGGGGGGTGGGCAACTACGAGCAGTACTTC
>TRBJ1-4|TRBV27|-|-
CASSLASDPGEKLFF
TGTGCCAGCAGTTTAGCCTCGGACCCAGGGGAAAAACTGTTTTTT
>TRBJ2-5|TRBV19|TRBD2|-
CASPRGTSGETQYF
TGTGCCAGCCCCCGAGGGACTAGCGGAGAGACCCAGTACTTC
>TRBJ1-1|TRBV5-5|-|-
CASSLPPENTEAFF
TGTGCCAGCAGCTTGCCCCCAGAGAACACTGAAGCTTTCTTT
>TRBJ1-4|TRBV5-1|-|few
CASSTDSSANEKLFF
TGCGCCAGCAGTACCGACAGTTCGGCAAATGAAAAACTGTTTTTT
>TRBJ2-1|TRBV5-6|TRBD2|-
CASSTSRGGNIAEQFF
TGTGCCAGCAGCACTTCCCGGGGGGGCAACATTGCTGAGCAGTTCTTC
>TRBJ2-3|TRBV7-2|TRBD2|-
CASSLAKVAGQLTDTQYF
TGTGCCAGCAGCTTAGCGAAGGTAGCGGGTCAACTCACAGATACGCAGTATTTT
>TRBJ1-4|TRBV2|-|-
CASRDQRAGEKLFF
TGTGCCAGCAGGGACCAGAGGGCCGGAGAAAAACTGTTTTTT
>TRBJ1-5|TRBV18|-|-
CASSPNQGSNQPQHF
TGTGCCAGCTCACCTAATCAGGGAAGCAATCAGCCCCAGCATTTT
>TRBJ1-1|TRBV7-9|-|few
CASSLAASDFMNTEAFF
TGTGCCAGCAGCTTAGCTGCGTCTGACTTCATGAACACTGAAGCTTTCTTT
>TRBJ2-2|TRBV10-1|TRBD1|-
CASSESTPLDRSKEELFF
TGCGCCAGCAGTGAGTCGACTCCGTTGGACAGGTCGAAGGAGGAGCTGTTTTTT
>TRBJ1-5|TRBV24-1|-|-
CATPGDYSNQPQHF
TGTGCCACCCCCGGCGACTATAGCAATCAGCCCCAGCATTTT
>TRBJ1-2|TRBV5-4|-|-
CASSEVGRDGYTF
TGTGCCAGCAGCGAGGTGGGGAGGGACGGCTACACCTTC
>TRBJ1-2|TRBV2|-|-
CASRGDYGYTF
TGTGCCAGCAGAGGGGACTATGGCTACACCTTC
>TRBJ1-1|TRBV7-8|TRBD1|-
CASSLALQGAVNTEAFF
TGTGCCAGCAGCTTAGCGTTACAGGGGGCGGTGAACACTGAAGCTTTCTTT
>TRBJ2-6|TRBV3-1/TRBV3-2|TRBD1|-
CASSQAGTGGLAVLTF
TGTGCCAGCAGCCAAGCCGGGACAGGGGGTCTCGCCGTCCTGACTTTC
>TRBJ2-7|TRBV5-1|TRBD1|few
CASQPRGLSYEQYF
TGCGCCAGCCAACCCAGGGGGCTGTCCTACGAGCAGTACTTC
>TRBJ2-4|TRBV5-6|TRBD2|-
CASSFPSSGVAKNIQYF
TGTGCCAGCAGCTTCCCTTCTAGCGGGGTAGCCAAAAACATTCAGTACTTC
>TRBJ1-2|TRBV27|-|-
CASSVTGYYGYTF
TGTGCCAGCAGTGTAACAGGGTACTATGGCTACACCTTC
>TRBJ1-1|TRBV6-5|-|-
CASSYDFRGGEAFF
TGTGCCAGCAGTTACGATTTCCGGGGTGGCGAAGCTTTCTTT
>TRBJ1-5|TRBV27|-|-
CASSFYSNQPQHF
TGTGCCAGCAGTTTTTATAGCAATCAGCCCCAGCATTTT
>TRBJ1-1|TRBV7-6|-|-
CASSSQGYTEAFF
TGTGCCAGCAGCTCACAGGGATACACTGAAGCTTTCTTT
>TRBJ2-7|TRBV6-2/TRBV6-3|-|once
CASSFPLSYEQYF
TGTGCCAGCAGTTTCCCCCTCTCCTACGAGCAGTACTTC
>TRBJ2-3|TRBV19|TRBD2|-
CASSPTSGLAATDTQYF
TGTGCCAGTAGCCCGACGTCAGGACTAGCGGCCACAGATACGCAGTATTTT
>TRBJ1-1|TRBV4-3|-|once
CASSQDRVDRMNTEAFF
TGCGCCAGCAGCCAAGATAGGGTTGACAGGATGAACACTGAAGCTTTCTTT
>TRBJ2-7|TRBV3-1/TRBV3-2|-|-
CASSHFRSYEQYF
TGTGCCAGCAGCCACTTTAGATCCTACGAGCAGTACTTC
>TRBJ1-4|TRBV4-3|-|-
CASSQDLQDEKLFF
TGCGCCAGCAGCCAAGATCTACAGGATGAAAAACTGTTTTTT
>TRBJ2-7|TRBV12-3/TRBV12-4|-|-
CASSGQFHEQYF
TGTGCCAGCAGCGGACAGTTCCACGAGCAGTACTTC
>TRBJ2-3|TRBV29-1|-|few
CSVRSGADTQYF
TGCAGCGTTCGGTCAGGGGCAGATACGCAGTATTTT
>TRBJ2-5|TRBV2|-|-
CASSDRGEHQETQYF
TGTGCCAGCAGTGACAGGGGCGAACACCAAGAGACCCAGTACTTC
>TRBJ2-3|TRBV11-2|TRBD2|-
CASSPVAGEGRTDTQYF
TGTGCCAGCAGCCCAGTCGCGGGGGAAGGGAGGACAGATACGCAGTATTTT
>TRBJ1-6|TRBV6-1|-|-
CASSEKRGSPLHF
TGTGCCAGCAGTGAAAAGCGGGGGTCACCCCTCCACTTT
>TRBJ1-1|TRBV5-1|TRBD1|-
CASSTGTGNTEAFF
TGCGCCAGCAGCACCGGGACAGGGAACACTGAAGCTTTCTTT
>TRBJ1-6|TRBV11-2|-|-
CASSLASYNSPLHF
TGTGCCAGCAGCTTAGCCAGTTATAATTCACCCCTCCACTTT
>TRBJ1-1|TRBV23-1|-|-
CASSQSRQDDSWNTEAFF
TGCGCCAGCAGTCAATCCCGACAGGATGATTCCTGGAACACTGAAGCTTTCTTT
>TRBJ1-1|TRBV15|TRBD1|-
CATSRGGLLNRGTFF
TGTGCCACCAGCAGAGGGGGACTACTGAACAGGGGGACTTTCTTT
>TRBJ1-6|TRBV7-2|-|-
CASSPRNLNSPLHF
TGTGCCAGCAGCCCCAGGAACCTAAATTCACCCCTCCACTTT
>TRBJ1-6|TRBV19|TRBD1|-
CASSTGTGGKSPLHF
TGTGCCAGTAGTACTGGGACAGGAGGGAAATCACCCCTCCACTTT
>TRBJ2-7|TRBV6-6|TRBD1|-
CASTLQGAVYEQYF
TGTGCCAGCACCCTACAGGGGGCTGTGTACGAGCAGTACTTC
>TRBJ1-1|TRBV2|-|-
CASSGSPGGNTEAFF
TGTGCCAGCAGTGGTAGTCCGGGGGGGAACACTGAAGCTTTCTTT
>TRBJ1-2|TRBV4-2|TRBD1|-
CASSQGQGDGYTF
TGTGCCAGCAGCCAAGGACAGGGAGATGGCTACACCTTC
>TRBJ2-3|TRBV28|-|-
CASSETGAATQYF
TGTGCCAGCAGCGAGACCGGCGCGGCTACGCAGTATTTT
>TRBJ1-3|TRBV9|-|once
CASSVGVWRAFGGNTIYF
TGTGCCAGCAGCGTAGGAGTTTGGAGGGCATTCGGAGGAAACACCATATATTTT
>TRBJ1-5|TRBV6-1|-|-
CASSDRDNQPQHF
TGTGCCAGCAGTGACAGGGACAATCAGCCCCAGCATTTT
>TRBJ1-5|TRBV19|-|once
CASSIGQARPPQHF
TGTGCCAGTAGTATAGGACAGGCTCGCCCGCCCCAGCATTTT
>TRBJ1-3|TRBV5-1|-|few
CASSSENTFQGYGNTIYF
TGCGCCAGCAGCTCGGAAAACACCTTTCAGGGGTATGGAAACACCATATATTTT
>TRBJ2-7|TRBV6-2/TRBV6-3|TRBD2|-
CASSYDIPWRGGKNEQYF
TGTGCCAGCAGTTACGACATCCCATGGCGCGGGGGAAAGAACGAGCAGTACTTC